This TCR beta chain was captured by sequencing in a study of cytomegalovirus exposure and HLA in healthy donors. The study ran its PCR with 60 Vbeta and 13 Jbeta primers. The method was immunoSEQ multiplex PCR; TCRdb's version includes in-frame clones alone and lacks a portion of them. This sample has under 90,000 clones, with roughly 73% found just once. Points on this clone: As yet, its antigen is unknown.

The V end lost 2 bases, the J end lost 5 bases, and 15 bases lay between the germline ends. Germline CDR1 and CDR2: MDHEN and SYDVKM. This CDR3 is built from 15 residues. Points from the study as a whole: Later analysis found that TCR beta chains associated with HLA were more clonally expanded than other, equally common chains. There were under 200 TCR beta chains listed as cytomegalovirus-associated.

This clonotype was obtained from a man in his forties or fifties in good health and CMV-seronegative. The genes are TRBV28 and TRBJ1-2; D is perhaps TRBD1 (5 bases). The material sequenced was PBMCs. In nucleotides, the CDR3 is TGTGCCAGCAGTTTAGGGGCACTTCTGAAGTATGGCTACACCTTC. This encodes CASSLGALLKYGYTF.